This T cell receptor beta chain was identified in a study of cytomegalovirus exposure and HLA in healthy donors. Primers for the PCR totalled 60 Vbeta and 13 Jbeta. Using immunoSEQ multiplex PCR, the repertoire was profiled, and TCRdb retains in-frame clones only, with some absent. The sample yields some 130,000 clones, 60% to 85% seen once. The CDR3 covers 16 residues. Germline V gene data show CDR1 as SGHVS and CDR2 as FQNEAQ. The V and J ends lost 4 bases and 7 bases respectively, with 19 bases between them. V usage is TRBV7-8 and J usage is TRBJ1-4; possibly TRBD1 for D (6 bases). Sequencing input: PBMCs. This sequence was found in a human donor in good health. The CDR3: CASSYNSGAGGEKLFF. The CDR3 nucleotides are TGTGCCAGCAGCTATAACTCAGGGGCTGGCGGTGAAAAACTGTTTTTT.